The 26 T cell receptor beta chains in this list originate from one sample, sequenced in a study of identical twins (dated by TCRdb to the mid-2010s). Receptors were amplified or captured by 5' RACE. This sample was sequenced with an Illumina HiSeq 2000. In-frame beta chains were kept once TCRdb had trimmed the public reads at Q25 with fastp and called clones with MiXCR. Entries that share a CDR3 protein sequence are merged under the most common genes and DNA. This sample holds some 1,700,000 distinct CDR3 sequences; roughly a third were observed only once. Less than 0.35% of the sample is held by the ten biggest clonotypes. Sequenced input: cord blood. These TCRs come from a newborn girl in good health.

This clonotype appeared a single time. This may be a read error: a much more frequent sequence differs by one nucleotide. This rearrangement joins TRBV20-1 to TRBJ2-1; 10 positions match TRBD2. CDR1 is DFQATT, CDR2 SNEGSKA, per germline (reference sequence). The trim removed 6 bases at V and 8 bases at J, leaving 10 bases unmatched. The CDR3 is made up of 14 amino acids. The CDR3 DNA is TGCAGTGCCCAGACTAGCGGGTTATTCGATGAGCAGTTCTTC. Translated: CSAQTSGLFDEQFF.

This chain uses TRBV12-3 or TRBV12-4 with TRBJ1-1; D gene ambiguous. The V end was cut by 3 bases, the J end by 1 base, with 18 bases between. CDR3 length: 17 residues. The CDR3 protein is CASSFRTSTSKNTEAFF. The CDR3 DNA is TGTGCCAGCAGTTTTCGGACCAGTACAAGCAAGAACACTGAAGCTTTCTTT.

This sequence joins TRBV5-6 and TRBJ2-1; 8 bases match TRBD2. V lost 1 base and J lost 7; bases outside the gene matches: 4. CDR3 length equals 14 residues. Germline CDR1 SGHDT, CDR2 YYEEEE. The CDR3 here is CASSLSGSGNEQFF. The CDR3 bases are TGTGCCAGCAGCTTGAGCGGGAGCGGTAATGAGCAGTTCTTC.

The CDR3 loop reads CASSETGTMNTEAFF. The CDR3 coding sequence is TGTGCCAGCAGTGAAACCGGGACAATGAACACTGAAGCTTTCTTT. The chain carries TRBV6-1 and TRBJ1-1; the D gene is possibly TRBD1 (6 bases). The CDR3 loop spans 15 amino acids. The germline gives CDR1 MNHNS, CDR2 SASEGT. The V and J ends lost 2 bases and 0 bases respectively, with 10 bases between them.

As concerns this clonotype: A read error may produce the germline difference seen at one junction end. The chain carries TRBV12-3 or TRBV12-4 and TRBJ2-3; D gene uncertain. This CDR3 has 15 amino acids. The CDR3: CASSLGSPTTDAQYF. CDR3 nucleotides: TGTGCCAGCAGTTTGGGTAGCCCCACCACAGATGCGCAGTATTTT.

The chain links TRBV11-2 to TRBJ2-7; the D call may be TRBD1 or TRBD2 (5 bases each). V lost 8 bases and J lost 3, with 23 bases in between. The CDR3 covers 16 residues. The germline gives CDR1 SGHAT, CDR2 FQNNGV. CDR3 nucleotide sequence: TGTGCCAGCTGCCGGTCGGGGACCCTATTCTTCTACGAGCAGTACTTC. Translation: CASCRSGTLFFYEQYF. The complete variable domain, with remaining parts taken from reference TRBV11-2 and TRBJ2-7, reads EAGVAQSPRYKIIEKRQSVAFWCNPISGHATLYWYQQILGQGPKLLIQFQNNGVVDDSQLPKDRFSAERLKGVDSTLKIQPAKLEDSAVYLCASCRSGTLFFYEQYFGPGTRLTVT.

This chain uses TRBV7-2 with TRBJ2-7, with 12 bases matching TRBD2. Germline CDR1 reads SGHTA; CDR2 reads FQGNSA. The CDR3 loop spans 16 amino acids. Trimming at V came to 5 bases and at J to 5 bases, leaving 10 bases not matched to a gene. The CDR3 loop reads CASSSRLAGALDEQYF. In nucleotides, the CDR3 is TGTGCCAGCAGCAGCAGACTAGCGGGAGCGTTGGACGAGCAGTACTTC.

This clonotype was counted between two and nine times. The V and J genes are TRBV4-2 and TRBJ2-3; D could derive from TRBD1 or TRBD2 (5 bases each). The CDR3 totals 17 residues. The V and J ends lost 3 bases and 0 bases respectively, with 16 bases between them. CDR1 LGHNA and CDR2 YNFKEQ come from the germline V gene. CDR3 region: CASSHPWGTLSTDTQYF. CDR3 sequence (DNA): TGTGCCAGCAGCCATCCCTGGGGGACGTTAAGCACAGATACGCAGTATTTT.

This clonotype has a handful of counts. The chain employs TRBV2 and TRBJ1-2; no clear D. Germline assignment: CDR1 SNHLY and CDR2 FYNNEI. Trimming removed 2 bases from V and 7 bases from J, with 11 bases in between. CDR3 length: 13 amino acids. CDR3 in DNA: TGTGCCAGCAGTGAACAGGCCCAGCGTGGCTACACCTTC. Encoded protein: CASSEQAQRGYTF.

This clonotype was picked up a small number of times. The CDR3 region is CASSLGRRTTDTQYF. CDR3 bases: TGTGCCAGCAGCTTAGGCCGACGGACCACAGATACGCAGTATTTT. V and J are TRBV13 and TRBJ2-3, with unresolved D. V gave up 0 bases and J gave up 2 bases, with 9 bases separating them. Per germline, CDR1 PRHDT and CDR2 FYEKMQ (reference sequence). CDR3 size: 15 residues. Complete variable domain (other parts from reference TRBV13 and TRBJ2-3): AAGVIQSPRHLIKEKRETATLKCYPIPRHDTVYWYQQGPGQDPQFLISFYEKMQSDKGSIPDRFSAQQFSDYHSELNMSSLELGDSALYFCASSLGRRTTDTQYFGPGTRLTVL.

This clonotype occurred a few times. This chain connects TRBV7-8 to TRBJ1-5, with 7 bases fitting TRBD1. The CDR3 has 12 residues. J lost 11 bases, V lost 1 base, and 2 bases had no gene match. Per the germline V gene, CDR1 is SGHVS and CDR2 is FQNEAQ. The CDR3 here is CASSLGDSSQHF. The CDR3 nucleotides are TGTGCCAGCAGCTTAGGGGACAGCTCCCAGCATTTT.

The gene calls are TRBV9 and TRBJ2-7; no definite D call. The V end lost 1 base, the J end lost 7 bases, and 12 bases lay between the germline ends. Germline V CDR1 and CDR2: SGDLS, YYNGEE. The length of the CDR3 is 13 residues. DNA of the CDR3: TGTGCCAGCAGCGTATACGACCAGAGAGAGCAGTACTTC. Translating gives CASSVYDQREQYF. The entire variable domain, with the rest obtained from reference TRBV9 and TRBJ2-7, is as follows: DSGVTQTPKHLITATGQRVTLRCSPRSGDLSVYWYQQSLDQGLQFLIQYYNGEERAKGNILERFSAQQFPDLHSELNLSSLELGDSALYFCASSVYDQREQYFGPGTRLTVT.

The chain combines TRBV20-1 with TRBJ2-7; TRBD2 might be the D (6 bases). Trimming cost V 6 bases and J 1 base, with 25 bases left between them. This CDR3 contains 17 residues. CDR1 DFQATT and CDR2 SNEGSKA come from the germline V gene (reference sequence). DNA of the CDR3: TGCAGTGCCGACGGGAGTAGCGGCTCCCGGAGGTCCTACGAGCAGTACTTC. Its protein product is CSADGSSGSRRSYEQYF.

This clonotype was found a few times. The rearrangement uses TRBV20-1 and TRBJ2-2, with D tentatively TRBD1 (6 bases). The V end lost 3 bases, the J end lost 5 bases, and 19 bases lay between the germline ends. The CDR3 runs to 16 residues. Germline CDR1 and CDR2: DFQATT and SNEGSKA (reference sequence). The CDR3 reads CSASTGKVEQTGELFF. As DNA, the CDR3 is TGCAGTGCTAGTACAGGGAAAGTCGAACAAACCGGGGAGCTGTTTTTT.

The chain uses TRBV4-2 and TRBJ1-2, with a tentative D call TRBD1 (5 bases). The CDR3 runs 17 residues. Trimming removed 1 base at V and 4 bases at J, with 19 bases between. Germline V lookup: CDR1 LGHNA, CDR2 YNFKEQ. CDR3 sequence (DNA): TGTGCCAGCAGCCAAGTGGGGCTTACGGGGGGAAGCTATGGCTACACCTTC. Translation: CASSQVGLTGGSYGYTF.

This chain uses TRBV5-1 with TRBJ2-5; 12 bases agree with TRBD1. The assigned J gene may be wrong: the sequence end matches TRBJ2-7 better. Per the germline V gene, CDR1 is SGHRS and CDR2 is YFSETQ. This CDR3 contains 14 residues. CDR3 in amino acids: CASSSGTGGIEQYF. The CDR3 DNA reads as TGCGCCAGCAGTTCCGGGACAGGGGGCATCGAGCAGTACTTC.

This chain uses TRBV5-1 with TRBJ1-2; the D is unclear. This CDR3 is 13 amino acids long. CDR1 and CDR2 from the germline V gene are SGHRS and YFSETQ. V dropped 3 bases and J dropped 4 bases, with 10 bases sitting between them. The CDR3 DNA reads TGCGCCAGCAGCTATGACCTTGGCTATGGCTACACCTTC. As protein: CASSYDLGYGYTF.

This clonotype has only a few counts. V is TRBV25-1 and J is TRBJ2-1, with a tentative D call TRBD2 (7 bases). There are 14 residues in the CDR3. V gave up 5 bases and J gave up 6 bases, with 14 bases separating them. Germline loops: CDR1 MGHDK, CDR2 SYGVNS. In DNA form, the CDR3 reads TGTGCCAGCAGTTTCCGGGGAGGGGGCAATGAGCAGTTCTTC. It specifies CASSFRGGGNEQFF.

The genes are TRBV4-1 and TRBJ2-5, with D perhaps matching TRBD1 or TRBD2 (5 bases each). Trimming stripped 0 bases from V and 11 bases from J, with 22 bases between. Germline CDR1 and CDR2: MGHRA and YSYEKL. The CDR3 loop spans 16 amino acids. The CDR3 is CASSQDMGPMYSKQYF. The CDR3 nucleotides read TGCGCCAGCAGCCAAGATATGGGACCCATGTATAGCAAGCAGTACTTC.

In this sample, this clonotype turned up a few times. The V gene is TRBV14, the J gene TRBJ2-1, with TRBD2 identical over 7 bases. The CDR3 is 13 amino acids. With 1 base clipped from V and 10 bases from J, the junction kept 4 bases outside the gene matches. The V gene's germline CDR1 is SGHDN and CDR2 FVKESK. CDR3 bases: TGTGCCAGCAGCCAAGCGGGGAGGGGAGAGCAGTTCTTC. This encodes CASSQAGRGEQFF.

This chain uses TRBV29-1 with TRBJ2-1, with 15 bases that match TRBD2. The V and J ends lost 5 bases and 9 bases, in that order; junction bases with no gene match: 2. CDR1 and CDR2 from the germline V gene are SQVTM and ANQGSEA. The CDR3 runs to 13 residues. The CDR3: CSVWGLAGGEQFF. CDR3 sequence (DNA): TGCAGCGTTTGGGGACTAGCGGGAGGTGAGCAGTTCTTC.

This clonotype was counted ten times or more. The rearrangement uses TRBV20-1 and TRBJ2-7; a weak D match, TRBD2 (5 bases). The germline V gene encodes CDR1 DFQATT and CDR2 SNEGSKA (reference sequence). V was shortened by 0 bases and J by 1 base, with 13 bases between the two germline ends. The CDR3 is 15 residues long. The CDR3 DNA follows: TGCAGTGCTAGAGATCGTGCGACTACGTCCTACGAGCAGTACTTC. Protein product: CSARDRATTSYEQYF.

The chain links TRBV13 to TRBJ2-3; 9 bases are shared with TRBD1. The CDR3 loop spans 15 amino acids. Germline CDR1 PRHDT, CDR2 FYEKMQ (reference sequence). Unmatched junction bases numbered 8, after V lost 7 bases and J lost 3 bases. In DNA form, the CDR3 reads TGTGCCAGCATTCTCCGGGACAGGGTGACAGATACGCAGTATTTT. Translation: CASILRDRVTDTQYF.

This clonotype has more than one count but fewer than ten. This rearrangement joins TRBV28 to TRBJ1-2; 10 positions agree with TRBD1. V was pared by 5 bases and J by 4 bases, with 4 bases of the junction left unmatched. Germline CDR1 and CDR2: MDHEN and SYDVKM. The CDR3 contains 14 residues. The CDR3 protein is CASSGGQGSYGYTF. CDR3 nucleotide sequence: TGTGCCAGCAGTGGGGGACAGGGGAGCTATGGCTACACCTTC.

This clonotype was observed a few times. The CDR3 here is CASSQERSIGGYTF. The CDR3 DNA reads as TGTGCCAGCAGCCAAGAGCGGTCGATTGGTGGCTACACCTTC. The rearrangement joins TRBV4-2 to TRBJ1-2; D gene unclear. The CDR3 runs 14 residues. V lost 0 bases to trimming and J lost 7 bases, with 12 bases between them. Germline V lookup: CDR1 LGHNA, CDR2 YNFKEQ.

This clonotype occurred once. The V gene is TRBV28, the J gene TRBJ2-3; no clear D gene. V was trimmed by 2 bases and J by 11 bases, leaving 11 bases between them. Germline V gene sequence: CDR1 MDHEN, CDR2 SYDVKM. This CDR3 region has 12 residues. As DNA, the CDR3 is TGTGCCAGCAGTTTAGAAACCCATATGCAGTATTTT. Translation gives CASSLETHMQYF.